These 22 T cell receptor beta chains share one sample of origin, sequenced in a study of T cell changes during pregnancy in multiple sclerosis. Only in-frame clones appear in the TCRdb table, and some are missing; sequencing was by immunoSEQ multiplex PCR. The data show around 60,000 clones, roughly 92% seen once. This material consisted of peripheral blood, taken in the second trimester of pregnancy. The receptors come from a female donor with multiple sclerosis, enrolled in a pregnancy study.

The V call is TRBV10-3, the J call TRBJ1-1; TRBD1 is a possible D gene (5 bases). The CDR3 length is 16 residues. The germline V gene has CDR1 ENHRY and CDR2 SYGVKD. Deletions cut 0 bases from V and 0 bases from J, with 11 bases between. Written as DNA, the CDR3 is TGTGCCATCAGTGAGTCGAAGAGACAGATGAACACTGAAGCTTTCTTT. Encoded protein: CAISESKRQMNTEAFF.

The chain couples TRBV5-1 to TRBJ1-6; 7 nucleotides agree with TRBD1. This CDR3 has 15 amino acids. Germline V gives CDR1 SGHRS, CDR2 YFSETQ. V trimming: 4 bases; J trimming: 7 bases; junction bases outside the gene matches: 8. The CDR3 nucleotides read TGCGCCAGCAGCCTTGGACAGGCTGAGAATTCACCCCTCCACTTT. Residues: CASSLGQAENSPLHF.

The rearrangement uses TRBV13 and TRBJ1-4; D unclear. Germline-derived CDR1 and CDR2 are PRHDT and FYEKMQ (reference sequence). V lost 6 bases and J lost 6, with 20 bases in between. The CDR3 consists of 16 residues. This CDR3 is CASSILGSKVDEKLFF. CDR3 coding DNA: TGTGCCAGCAGTATCCTAGGTTCGAAAGTGGATGAAAAACTGTTTTTT.

The gene calls are TRBV21-1 and TRBJ1-3. TRBV21-1 is recorded as a pseudogene. This CDR3 comprises 17 residues. The CDR3: CASSKDGGGPRRNTIYF. The DNA of the CDR3 is TGTGCCAGCAGCAAAGACGGGGGGGGGCCTCGTAGAAACACCATATATTTT.

The chain combines TRBV18 with TRBJ2-7; TRBD1 aligns across 9 bases. The V gene end was trimmed by 6 bases and the J gene end by 4 bases; junction bases not matched to a gene: 4. The germline CDR1 and CDR2 sequences are KGHSH and LQKENI. The CDR3 consists of 13 residues. The CDR3 DNA reads as TGTGCCAGCTCGACGACAGGGGGATACGAGCAGTACTTC. This codes for CASSTTGGYEQYF.

This clone has just one count. The chain carries TRBV19 and TRBJ1-5, with D possibly being TRBD1 (6 bases). V shed 5 bases and J shed 2 bases, with 7 bases lying between them. There are 13 residues in the CDR3. Germline assignment: CDR1 LNHDA and CDR2 SQIVND (reference sequence). The CDR3 DNA reads as TGTGCCAGTAGTCGACAGGGCAATCAGCCCCAGCATTTT. Protein: CASSRQGNQPQHF. Combining the CDR3 with reference TRBV19 and TRBJ1-5 gives the whole variable domain DGGITQSPKYLFRKEGQNVTLSCEQNLNHDAMYWYRQDPGQGLRLIYYSQIVNDFQKGDIAEGYSVSREKKESFPLTVTSAQKNPTAFYLCASSRQGNQPQHFGDGTRLSIL.

V is TRBV27 and J is TRBJ2-1, with D possibly matching TRBD2 (5 bases). There are 16 residues in the CDR3. V was trimmed by 3 bases and J by 1 base, leaving 13 bases between them. Germline loops: CDR1 MNHEY, CDR2 SMNVEV (reference sequence). CDR3 in amino acids: CASSLGVVASYNEQFF. DNA for the CDR3: TGTGCCAGCAGTTTGGGAGTAGTGGCGTCCTACAATGAGCAGTTCTTC.

The V gene is TRBV19, the J gene TRBJ2-2; D gene uncertain. CDR3 length equals 11 residues. The V gene's germline CDR1 is LNHDA and CDR2 SQIVND (reference sequence). V lost 8 bases, J lost 10 bases, and 11 bases lay in between. This CDR3 is CASSGIPELFF. CDR3 DNA: TGTGCCAGTTCAGGCATTCCGGAGCTGTTTTTT.

The chain links TRBV19 to TRBJ1-1, with TRBD1 identical over 8 bases. The CDR3 has 17 residues. The J segment lost 0 bases and the V segment lost 5 bases, leaving 11 bases of the junction unmatched. Germline-derived CDR1 and CDR2 are LNHDA and SQIVND (reference sequence). The CDR3, as DNA: TGTGCCAGTAGTCGACCGGACAGGGCGGTCATGAACACTGAAGCTTTCTTT. Its translation is CASSRPDRAVMNTEAFF.

CDR3 sequence (DNA): TGTGCCAGCAGCCAAGAAAGGGGACTAGCGGGGGGGGACGAGGAGCTGTTTTTT. Its translation: CASSQERGLAGGDEELFF. V is TRBV4-2 and J is TRBJ2-2; 16 bases map to TRBD2. The germline gives CDR1 LGHNA, CDR2 YNFKEQ. The CDR3 covers 18 residues. V lost 0 bases to trimming and J lost 10 bases; unmatched junction nucleotides: 8.

The rearrangement uses TRBV28 and TRBJ1-2; maybe TRBD1 (6 bases). Trimming left V 5 bases short and J 3 bases short, with 28 bases between. Germline-derived CDR1 and CDR2 are MDHEN and SYDVKM. The CDR3 loop spans 19 amino acids. The CDR3 here is CASSPPSGRRGSLYYGYTF. CDR3 coding DNA: TGTGCCAGCAGTCCACCGTCGGGTCGCAGGGGATCTCTCTACTATGGCTACACCTTC.

This clone has just one count. The chain links TRBV28 to TRBJ1-1; the match to TRBD1 covers 7 bases. Germline loops: CDR1 MDHEN, CDR2 SYDVKM. The V gene end was trimmed by 6 bases and the J gene end by 4 bases; junction bases not matched to a gene: 5. This CDR3 spans 13 amino acids. CDR3 region: CASRGGGVTEAFF. The CDR3 DNA reads as TGTGCCAGCAGAGGGGGCGGGGTCACTGAAGCTTTCTTT.

The chain carries TRBV10-3 and TRBJ1-1; weak D call: TRBD1 (5 bases). This CDR3 comprises 12 residues. Germline CDR1 is ENHRY and CDR2 is SYGVKD. Between the trimmed V and J ends, which lost 8 bases and 3 bases, there was a span of 10 bases. For the CDR3, the DNA is TGTGCCATCGGGGGGATAGACACTGAAGCTTTCTTT. Its protein product is CAIGGIDTEAFF.

This clone has just one count. V gene TRBV7-2 combines with J gene TRBJ2-1; 14 bases map to TRBD2. V lost 2 bases, J lost 8 bases, and 11 bases stayed unmatched. This CDR3 contains 18 residues. Germline CDR1 and CDR2: SGHTA and FQGNSA. The CDR3 DNA is TGTGCCAGCAGCTTATCCCCCGGGGGACTAGCGGGAGAGGATGAGCAGTTCTTC. Translation gives CASSLSPGGLAGEDEQFF. The full variable domain, with the rest looked up from reference TRBV7-2 and TRBJ2-1, is GAGVSQSPSNKVTEKGKDVELRCDPISGHTALYWYRQSLGQGLEFLIYFQGNSAPDKSGLPSDRFSAERTGGSVSTLTIQRTQQEDSAVYLCASSLSPGGLAGEDEQFFGPGTRLTVL.

CDR3 DNA sequence: TGTGCCAGCAGGGGTGGTTCTAGCGGAACCTACGAGCAGTACTTC. This translates into CASRGGSSGTYEQYF. The V and J genes are TRBV28 and TRBJ2-7; 7 nucleotides match TRBD2. The V and J ends lost 6 bases and 2 bases, in that order; junction bases with no gene match: 10. CDR3 length: 15 residues. CDR1 and CDR2 from the germline V gene are MDHEN and SYDVKM.

V gene TRBV10-3 combines with J gene TRBJ2-7, with 12 bases that match TRBD2. The J segment lost 3 bases and the V segment lost 10 bases, leaving 16 bases of the junction unmatched. CDR1 and CDR2 from the germline V gene are ENHRY and SYGVKD. The CDR3 consists of 17 residues. CDR3 residues: CATVEPSGRAFSYEQYF. In DNA, the CDR3 is TGTGCCACCGTCGAGCCTAGCGGGAGGGCCTTCAGCTACGAGCAGTACTTC.

This sequence joins TRBV25-1 and TRBJ1-2; D is unresolved. V gave up 2 bases and J gave up 4 bases, with 11 bases separating them. Germline values: CDR1 MGHDK, CDR2 SYGVNS. There are 14 residues in the CDR3. The DNA for the CDR3 is TGTGCCAGCAGTGAACCAATGGGAGGCTATGGCTACACCTTC. It translates to CASSEPMGGYGYTF.

This chain joins TRBV6-5 and TRBJ1-6; maybe TRBD1 (5 bases). The CDR3 runs to 11 residues. V dropped 8 bases and J dropped 12 bases, with 11 bases sitting between them. Germline CDR1 MNHEY, CDR2 SVGAGI. CDR3 nucleotide sequence: TGTGCCAGCTGCACAGGTGGACCCCTCCACTTT. Protein sequence: CASCTGGPLHF.

The rearrangement uses TRBV29-1 and TRBJ1-1; D is undetermined. Trimming took 2 bases from V and 1 from J, leaving 2 bases between them. The CDR3 runs to 11 residues. CDR1 and CDR2 from the germline V gene are SQVTM and ANQGSEA. CDR3 bases: TGCAGCGTTGAACAGAACACTGAAGCTTTCTTT. Protein: CSVEQNTEAFF.

The chain uses TRBV27 and TRBJ2-6; a weak D match, TRBD1 (6 bases). Per the germline V gene, CDR1 is MNHEY and CDR2 is SMNVEV (reference sequence). CDR3 length: 16 amino acids. V was trimmed by 3 bases and J by 0 bases, leaving 9 bases between them. The CDR3 reads CASSLHRASGANVLTF. The CDR3 DNA reads as TGTGCCAGCAGTTTGCACAGGGCCTCTGGGGCCAACGTCCTGACTTTC.

The CDR3 loop reads CASSEAPWTSGSREFF. DNA for the CDR3: TGTGCCAGCAGTGAAGCGCCGTGGACTAGCGGTTCGAGGGAGTTCTTC. This sequence joins TRBV6-1 and TRBJ2-1; 10 nucleotides match TRBD2. The CDR3 spans 16 residues. CDR1 and CDR2 from the germline V gene are MNHNS and SASEGT. V dropped 0 bases and J dropped 14; count of bases not matched to a gene: 13.

The chain employs TRBV5-1 and TRBJ2-3; D possibly corresponds to TRBD2 (6 bases). CDR3 length: 15 residues. V gave up 8 bases and J gave up 3 bases, with 19 bases separating them. CDR1 is SGHRS and CDR2 is YFSETQ in the germline V gene. CDR3 amino acids: CASAPPAGGTDTQYF. The CDR3 DNA reads as TGCGCCAGTGCTCCCCCGGCCGGGGGTACAGATACGCAGTATTTT.